The 30 T cell receptor beta chains given below trace back to one sample, sequenced in a study of somatic mutations in cytotoxic T cells in rheumatoid arthritis. The method was immunoSEQ multiplex PCR; TCRdb's version includes in-frame clones alone and lacks a portion of them. The sample records 8,500 to 13,000 clones, about 70% being singletons. Sequencing was carried out using CD8+ T cells sorted from blood. The receptors stem from a man aged 55 to 70 in good health.

The chain recombines TRBV28 with TRBJ2-3, with D possibly being TRBD2 (7 bases). The germline CDR1 and CDR2 sequences are MDHEN and SYDVKM. Deletions cut 2 bases from V and 3 bases from J, with 9 bases between. This CDR3 spans 14 amino acids. CDR3 sequence reads: CASSLGGATDTQYF. The CDR3 nucleotides read TGTGCCAGCAGTTTAGGGGGGGCAACAGATACGCAGTATTTT.

V is TRBV4-2 and J is TRBJ2-3; D is undetermined. The CDR3 is 13 residues long. Germline loops: CDR1 LGHNA, CDR2 YNFKEQ. The V and J ends lost 2 bases and 8 bases respectively, with 11 bases between them. The CDR3, as DNA: TGTGCCAGCAGCCAATATTACGGTAGTACGCAGTATTTT. It translates to CASSQYYGSTQYF.

This clone has only a few counts. The chain recombines TRBV5-5 with TRBJ2-7; the D call may be TRBD1 or TRBD2 (5 bases each). This CDR3 has 14 residues. V gave up 0 bases and J gave up 3 bases, with 10 bases separating them. The germline V gene encodes CDR1 SGHKS and CDR2 YYEKEE (reference sequence). The CDR3 nucleotides read TGTGCCAGCAGCTTGGAAACGGGGCACTACGAGCAGTACTTC. Protein: CASSLETGHYEQYF.

This clone qualifies as medium-sized. The J gene is TRBJ2-1, the V gene TRBV6-4, with 11 bases that match TRBD2. CDR1 MRHNA and CDR2 SNTAGT come from the germline V gene. The CDR3 length is 15 residues. J lost 8 bases, V lost 2 bases, and 5 bases had no gene match. DNA of the CDR3: TGTGCCAGCAGTGACCGGACTAGCGGGTCGGATGAGCAGTTCTTC. Protein product: CASSDRTSGSDEQFF.

This clone showed up just a few times. The DNA of the CDR3 is TGTGCCAGCAGCTTAATCGGGGCCGACACCGGGGAGCTGTTTTTT. Its protein product is CASSLIGADTGELFF. The chain recombines TRBV11-3 with TRBJ2-2, with D perhaps TRBD1 or TRBD2 (5 bases each). Germline V gives CDR1 SGHNT, CDR2 YENEEA. V lost 2 bases and J 3 bases, leaving 10 bases between the germline ends. This CDR3 is 15 amino acids long.

This clone was seen only once. J is TRBJ2-7 and V is TRBV28; no clear D gene. There are 10 residues in the CDR3. The ends were cut back, 5 bases at V and 7 bases at J, with 6 bases in the middle. From germline, CDR1 is MDHEN and CDR2 SYDVKM. CDR3 in amino acids: CASSRREQYF. CDR3 sequence (DNA): TGTGCCAGCAGTCGAAGGGAGCAGTACTTC.

The chain recombines TRBV2 with TRBJ2-6, with D perhaps matching TRBD1 (6 bases). V lost 0 bases, J lost 2 bases, and 8 bases lay in between. This CDR3 region has 16 residues. In germline, CDR1 is SNHLY, CDR2 FYNNEI. The CDR3 region is CASSEAGTTGANVLTF. DNA for the CDR3: TGTGCCAGCAGTGAAGCGGGGACAACTGGGGCCAACGTCCTGACTTTC.

A remark on this clone: A junction end diverges from the germline sequence, so it may reflect a read error. V gene TRBV10-3 combines with J gene TRBJ1-2, with TRBD1 matching over 7 bases. CDR3 length: 15 residues. Looked up from germline, CDR1 is ENHRY and CDR2 is SYGVKD. CDR3 sequence: CASSYSTGVPSGYTF. The CDR3 nucleotides are TGTGCCAGCAGTTACTCTACAGGGGTCCCCAGTGGCTACACCTTC.

The chain recombines TRBV4-1 with TRBJ2-7; 9 bases map to TRBD1. V lost 5 bases to trimming and J lost 3 bases; unmatched junction nucleotides: 2. Germline V CDR1 and CDR2: MGHRA, YSYEKL. This CDR3 has 13 residues. CDR3 amino acids: CASSWDRDYEQYF. The CDR3 DNA is TGCGCCAGCAGCTGGGACAGGGACTACGAGCAGTACTTC.

The chain recombines TRBV11-2 with TRBJ2-7; 8 bases agree with TRBD1. The CDR3 has 15 amino acids. Unmatched junction bases numbered 7, after V lost 0 bases and J lost 6 bases. CDR1 and CDR2 from the germline V gene are SGHAT and FQNNGV. The CDR3 region has the DNA TGTGCCAGCAGCTTAGAGGCAGGGGGCGTCTTCGAGCAGTACTTC. Translation: CASSLEAGGVFEQYF. Drawing the rest from reference TRBV11-2 and TRBJ2-7, the complete variable domain is EAGVAQSPRYKIIEKRQSVAFWCNPISGHATLYWYQQILGQGPKLLIQFQNNGVVDDSQLPKDRFSAERLKGVDSTLKIQPAKLEDSAVYLCASSLEAGGVFEQYFGPGTRLTVT.

The CDR3 spells CASSGGNSYNEQFF. As DNA, the CDR3 is TGTGCCAGCAGCGGCGGAAACTCCTACAATGAGCAGTTCTTC. This sequence joins TRBV9 and TRBJ2-1; no clear D. Trimming stripped 3 bases from V and 0 bases from J, with 7 bases between. The CDR3 has 14 amino acids. Germline V gene lookup returns CDR1 SGDLS and CDR2 YYNGEE. The full variable domain, rest sourced from reference TRBV9 and TRBJ2-1, is DSGVTQTPKHLITATGQRVTLRCSPRSGDLSVYWYQQSLDQGLQFLIQYYNGEERAKGNILERFSAQQFPDLHSELNLSSLELGDSALYFCASSGGNSYNEQFFGPGTRLTVL.

V is TRBV6-1 and J is TRBJ2-3, with a possible D match to TRBD1 (6 bases). The V and J ends lost 1 base and 5 bases respectively, with 10 bases between them. The CDR3 runs 14 residues. Germline assignment: CDR1 MNHNS and CDR2 SASEGT. This CDR3 reads CASSEVQGIDTQYF. The CDR3 coding sequence is TGTGCCAGCAGTGAAGTCCAGGGGATAGATACGCAGTATTTT.

The chain links TRBV30 to TRBJ2-7; possibly TRBD1 for D (6 bases). Trimming shortened V by 0 bases and J by 6 bases, and 12 bases separated the two germline ends. The CDR3 has 13 amino acids. Germline V CDR1 and CDR2: GTSNPN, SVGIG (reference sequence). The CDR3 DNA is TGTGCCTGGAGTGTACTAAAAGGGGGCGAGCAGTACTTC. Protein product: CAWSVLKGGEQYF.

This clone was seen only once. This chain connects TRBV9 to TRBJ2-1; TRBD1 agrees at 12 bases. V was pared by 3 bases and J by 8 bases, with 6 bases of the junction left unmatched. The length of the CDR3 is 15 residues. Germline CDR1 and CDR2: SGDLS and YYNGEE. This CDR3 reads CASSGGTGGFYEQFF. In nucleotides, the CDR3 is TGTGCCAGCAGCGGGGGGACAGGGGGCTTCTATGAGCAGTTCTTC.

The chain recombines TRBV7-9 with TRBJ2-7, with unresolved D. The V end was cut by 5 bases, the J end by 2 bases, with 10 bases between. The germline CDR1 and CDR2 sequences are SEHNR and FQNEAQ (reference sequence). The CDR3 is made up of 13 amino acids. This chain's CDR3 is CASSPPSTYEQYF. CDR3 coding DNA: TGTGCCAGCAGCCCGCCGAGTACCTACGAGCAGTACTTC.

The chain employs TRBV28 and TRBJ2-7; tentatively, D is TRBD2 (5 bases). Trimming removed 3 bases at V and 2 bases at J, with 8 bases between. From germline, CDR1 is MDHEN and CDR2 SYDVKM. The CDR3 runs 13 residues. The CDR3 DNA reads as TGTGCCAGCAGTTTTGGGAGTGCCTACGAGCAGTACTTC. It translates to CASSFGSAYEQYF.

The V and J genes are TRBV9 and TRBJ2-1; perhaps TRBD2 as D (5 bases). The CDR3 runs 14 residues. Germline values: CDR1 SGDLS, CDR2 YYNGEE. Trimming took off 0 bases at V and 8 bases at J, with 12 bases between the two ends. The CDR3 coding sequence is TGTGCCAGCAGCGTAGGTGCGGCGGGTGATGAGCAGTTCTTC. Translated, it gives CASSVGAAGDEQFF.

This clone was found once. V and J are TRBV11-2 and TRBJ1-2, with D perhaps matching TRBD1 (5 bases). The CDR3 extends over 14 amino acids. The germline V gene encodes CDR1 SGHAT and CDR2 FQNNGV. The ends were cut back, 4 bases at V and 8 bases at J, with 17 bases in the middle. DNA of the CDR3: TGTGCCAGCAGCTCCAACCCAGGGTTTGAGGGCTACACCTTC. This encodes CASSSNPGFEGYTF.

The chain uses TRBV6-5 and TRBJ1-6, with no clear D. CDR1 is MNHEY, CDR2 SVGAGI, per germline. V dropped 0 bases and J dropped 7 bases, with 4 bases sitting between them. This CDR3 has 13 amino acids. The CDR3 loop reads CASSYSENSPLHF. The CDR3 nucleotides read TGTGCCAGCAGTTACTCGGAGAATTCACCCCTCCACTTT.

The chain joins TRBV7-9 to TRBJ1-1, with unresolved D. This CDR3 has 13 residues. Germline-derived CDR1 and CDR2 are SEHNR and FQNEAQ (reference sequence). The germline V and J ends were trimmed by 1 base and 4 bases, with 7 bases remaining between them. The CDR3, as DNA: TGTGCCAGCAGCTTAGACAAGCCCACTGAAGCTTTCTTT. Its translation is CASSLDKPTEAFF.

V is TRBV15 and J is TRBJ2-7, with D tentatively TRBD2 (5 bases). The CDR3 spans 14 residues. Germline lookup yields CDR1 LNHNV and CDR2 YYDKDF (reference sequence). V was trimmed by 1 base and J by 5 bases, leaving 12 bases between them. CDR3 coding DNA: TGTGCCACCAGCAGAGTACGGGGTTTCGACGAGCAGTACTTC. Protein sequence: CATSRVRGFDEQYF.

The chain has TRBV25-1 and TRBJ1-6, with D perhaps TRBD1 (6 bases). The V end lost 3 bases, the J end lost 3 bases, and 12 bases lay between the germline ends. Germline V gene sequence: CDR1 MGHDK, CDR2 SYGVNS. There are 16 residues in the CDR3. CDR3 sequence reads: CASSDLGGGYNSPLHF. CDR3 nucleotides: TGTGCCAGCAGTGACTTGGGAGGGGGCTATAATTCACCCCTCCACTTT.

The chain recombines TRBV28 with TRBJ2-7; 8 bases are shared with TRBD1. CDR1 and CDR2 from the germline V gene are MDHEN and SYDVKM. J gave up 0 bases and V 3 bases, and 10 bases lay outside the gene matches. The length of the CDR3 is 17 residues. CDR3 protein: CASSFEPGQVSSYEQYF. CDR3 in DNA: TGTGCCAGCAGTTTCGAGCCGGGACAGGTCAGCTCCTACGAGCAGTACTTC.

The chain has TRBV30 and TRBJ2-1; 8 nucleotides line up with TRBD2. The V and J ends lost 3 bases and 3 bases, in that order; junction bases with no gene match: 4. Germline V gene sequence: CDR1 GTSNPN, CDR2 SVGIG (reference sequence). The CDR3 sequence is 14 residues long. CDR3 region: CAWRAGGFYNEQFF. As DNA, the CDR3 is TGTGCCTGGAGGGCGGGGGGCTTCTACAATGAGCAGTTCTTC.

The chain has TRBV4-3 and TRBJ1-1; D is undetermined. Trimming removed 0 bases from V and 1 base from J, with 9 bases in between. The germline V gene encodes CDR1 LGHNA and CDR2 YSLEER. This CDR3 contains 15 residues. CDR3 loop: CASSQDTDGNTEAFF. DNA for the CDR3: TGCGCCAGCAGCCAAGACACGGACGGGAACACTGAAGCTTTCTTT.

The chain carries TRBV6-5 and TRBJ2-7; the match to TRBD2 covers 10 bases. The CDR3 is made up of 16 amino acids. V was pared by 0 bases and J by 5 bases, with 7 bases of the junction left unmatched. Germline CDR1 is MNHEY and CDR2 is SVGAGI. CDR3 nucleotides: TGTGCCAGCAGTTACTCGACAGAGCGGGAGGGTAACGAGCAGTACTTC. The encoded protein is CASSYSTEREGNEQYF.

The chain uses TRBV6-6 and TRBJ2-5, with 7 bases identical to TRBD1. V lost 2 bases to trimming and J lost 0 bases; unmatched junction nucleotides: 3. This CDR3 is 15 amino acids long. CDR1 is MNHNY and CDR2 is SVGAGI in the germline V gene (reference sequence). CDR3 region: CASSYKGQYQETQYF. CDR3 sequence (DNA): TGTGCCAGCAGTTACAAGGGACAGTACCAAGAGACCCAGTACTTC.

This rearrangement joins TRBV7-3 to TRBJ2-3; D might be TRBD2 (5 bases). The ends were cut back, 3 bases at V and 0 bases at J, with 16 bases in the middle. CDR1 SGHTA and CDR2 FQGTGA come from the germline V gene. The CDR3 extends over 17 amino acids. The DNA for the CDR3 is TGTGCCAGCAGCTTGAACCCCGGGGTTCCTAGCACAGATACGCAGTATTTT. Protein product: CASSLNPGVPSTDTQYF.

This clone was recorded a few times. The V gene is TRBV29-1, the J gene TRBJ2-5, with 12 bases matching TRBD1. Germline CDR1 is SQVTM and CDR2 is ANQGSEA. The CDR3 spans 15 residues. V trimming: 2 bases; J trimming: 5 bases; junction bases outside the gene matches: 6. DNA of the CDR3: TGCAGCGTTGAAATAGGGACAGGGGGCGATGAGACCCAGTACTTC. Its translation: CSVEIGTGGDETQYF.

The chain has TRBV6-1 and TRBJ2-3, with 11 bases that match TRBD2. J gave up 2 bases and V 3 bases, and 4 bases lay outside the gene matches. CDR1 and CDR2 from the germline V gene are MNHNS and SASEGT. The CDR3 loop spans 16 amino acids. CDR3 nucleotides: TGTGCCAGCAGTGATATGACTAGCGGGATCACAGATACGCAGTATTTT. It specifies CASSDMTSGITDTQYF.